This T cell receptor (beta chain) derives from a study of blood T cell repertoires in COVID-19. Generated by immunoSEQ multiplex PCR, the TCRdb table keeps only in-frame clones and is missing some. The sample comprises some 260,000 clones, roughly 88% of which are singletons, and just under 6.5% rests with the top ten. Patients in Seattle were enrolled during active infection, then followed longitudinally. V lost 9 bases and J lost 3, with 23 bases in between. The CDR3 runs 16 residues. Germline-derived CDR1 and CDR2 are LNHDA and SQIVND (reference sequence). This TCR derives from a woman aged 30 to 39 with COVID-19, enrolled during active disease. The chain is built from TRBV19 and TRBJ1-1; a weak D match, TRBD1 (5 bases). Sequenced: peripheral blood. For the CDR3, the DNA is TGTGCCAGCTCAGCGGGGGACTCGTGGTGGGACACTGAAGCTTTCTTT. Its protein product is CASSAGDSWWDTEAFF.